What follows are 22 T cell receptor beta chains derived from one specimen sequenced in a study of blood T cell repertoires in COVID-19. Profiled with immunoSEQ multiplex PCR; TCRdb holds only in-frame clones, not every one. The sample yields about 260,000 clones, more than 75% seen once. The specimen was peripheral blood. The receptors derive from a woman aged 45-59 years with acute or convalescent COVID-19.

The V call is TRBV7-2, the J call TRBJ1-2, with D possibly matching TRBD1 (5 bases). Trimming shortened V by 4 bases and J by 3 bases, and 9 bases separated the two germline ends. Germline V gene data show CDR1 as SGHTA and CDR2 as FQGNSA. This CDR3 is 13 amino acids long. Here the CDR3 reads CASSSDRYYGYTF. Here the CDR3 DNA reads TGTGCCAGCAGCTCAGACAGATACTATGGCTACACCTTC.

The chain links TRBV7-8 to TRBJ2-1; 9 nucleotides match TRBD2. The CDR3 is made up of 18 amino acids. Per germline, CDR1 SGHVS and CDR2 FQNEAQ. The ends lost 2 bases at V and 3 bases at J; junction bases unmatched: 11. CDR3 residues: CASSLTLAGALFYNEQFF. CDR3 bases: TGTGCCAGCAGCTTAACCTTAGCGGGAGCGCTTTTCTACAATGAGCAGTTCTTC. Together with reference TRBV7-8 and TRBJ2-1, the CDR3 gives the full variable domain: GAGVSQSPRYKVAKRGQDVALRCDPISGHVSLFWYQQALGQGPEFLTYFQNEAQLDKSGLPSDRFFAERPEGSVSTLKIQRTQQEDSAVYLCASSLTLAGALFYNEQFFGPGTRLTVL.

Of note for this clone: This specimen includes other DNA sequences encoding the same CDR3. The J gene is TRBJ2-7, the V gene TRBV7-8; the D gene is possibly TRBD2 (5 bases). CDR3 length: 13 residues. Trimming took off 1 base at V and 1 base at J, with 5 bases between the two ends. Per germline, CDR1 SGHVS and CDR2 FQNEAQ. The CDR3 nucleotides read TGTGCCAGCAGCTTAGGACTATCCTACGAGCAGTACTTC. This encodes CASSLGLSYEQYF.

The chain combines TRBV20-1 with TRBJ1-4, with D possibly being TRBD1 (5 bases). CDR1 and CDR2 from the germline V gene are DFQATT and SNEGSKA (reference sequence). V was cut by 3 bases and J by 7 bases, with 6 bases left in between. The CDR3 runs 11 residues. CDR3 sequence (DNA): TGCAGTGCTAGTAGGGGTGAAAAACTGTTTTTT. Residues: CSASRGEKLFF.

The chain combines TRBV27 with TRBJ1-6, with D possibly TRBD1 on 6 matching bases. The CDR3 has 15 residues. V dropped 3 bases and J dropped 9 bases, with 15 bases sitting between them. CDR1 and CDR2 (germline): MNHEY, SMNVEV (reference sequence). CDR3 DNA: TGTGCCAGCAGTTTTGACAGGTCGTTGGGTTCACCCCTCCACTTT. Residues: CASSFDRSLGSPLHF.

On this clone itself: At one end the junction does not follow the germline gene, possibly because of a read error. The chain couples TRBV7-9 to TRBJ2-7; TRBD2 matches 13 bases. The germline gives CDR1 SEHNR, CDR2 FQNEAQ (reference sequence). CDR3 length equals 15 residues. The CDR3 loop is CASSNAGLAGRPLFF. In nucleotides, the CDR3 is TGTGCCAGCAGCAATGCGGGACTAGCGGGAAGACCCCTGTTCTTC.

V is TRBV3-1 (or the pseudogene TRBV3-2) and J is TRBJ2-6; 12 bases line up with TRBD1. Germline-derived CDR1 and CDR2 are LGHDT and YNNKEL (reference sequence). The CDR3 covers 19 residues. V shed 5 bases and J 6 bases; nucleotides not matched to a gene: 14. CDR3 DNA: TGTGCCAGCAGCTCCGAAGCCGGGACAGGGGGCCTCTTGGCCAACGTCCTGACTTTC. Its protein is CASSSEAGTGGLLANVLTF.

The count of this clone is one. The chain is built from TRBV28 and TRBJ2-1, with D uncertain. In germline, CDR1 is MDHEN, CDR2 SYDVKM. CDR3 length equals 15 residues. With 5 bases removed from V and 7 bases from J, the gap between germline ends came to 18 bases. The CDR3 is CASSTPTAPRNEQFF. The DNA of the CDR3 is TGTGCCAGCAGTACCCCGACTGCTCCCCGGAATGAGCAGTTCTTC.

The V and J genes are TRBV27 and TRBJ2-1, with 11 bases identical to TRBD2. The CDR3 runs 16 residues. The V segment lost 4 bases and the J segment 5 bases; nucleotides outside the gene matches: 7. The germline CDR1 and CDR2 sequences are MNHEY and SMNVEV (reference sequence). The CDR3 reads CASSSPGLAENNEQFF. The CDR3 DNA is TGTGCCAGCAGTTCCCCGGGACTAGCGGAGAACAATGAGCAGTTCTTC.

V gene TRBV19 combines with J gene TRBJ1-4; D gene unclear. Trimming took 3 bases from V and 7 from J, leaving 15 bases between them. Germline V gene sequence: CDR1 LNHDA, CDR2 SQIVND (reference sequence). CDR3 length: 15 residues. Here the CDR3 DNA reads TGTGCCAGTAGTATCCGGCAGGCCCCTACTGAAAAACTGTTTTTT. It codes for CASSIRQAPTEKLFF. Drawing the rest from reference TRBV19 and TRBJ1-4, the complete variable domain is DGGITQSPKYLFRKEGQNVTLSCEQNLNHDAMYWYRQDPGQGLRLIYYSQIVNDFQKGDIAEGYSVSREKKESFPLTVTSAQKNPTAFYLCASSIRQAPTEKLFFGSGTQLSVL.

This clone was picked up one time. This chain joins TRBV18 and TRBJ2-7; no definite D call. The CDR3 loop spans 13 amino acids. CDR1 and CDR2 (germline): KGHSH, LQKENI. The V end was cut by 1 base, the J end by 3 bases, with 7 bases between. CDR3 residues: CASSPRQVYEQYF. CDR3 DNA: TGTGCCAGCTCACCACGTCAGGTCTACGAGCAGTACTTC. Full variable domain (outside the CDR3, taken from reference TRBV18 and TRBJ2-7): NAGVMQNPRHLVRRRGQEARLRCSPMKGHSHVYWYRQLPEEGLKFMVYLQKENIIDESGMPKERFSAEFPKEGPSILRIQQVVRGDSAAYFCASSPRQVYEQYFGPGTRLTVT.

The CDR3 nucleotides are TGTGCCACCGCGGCCGCTAGCGGGAGATCGGGCCAAGAGACCCAGTACTTC. Amino acid sequence: CATAAASGRSGQETQYF. V is TRBV10-3 and J is TRBJ2-5, with 10 bases fitting TRBD2. The germline CDR1 and CDR2 sequences are ENHRY and SYGVKD. Germline trimming cut 10 bases from V and 1 base from J; bases unmatched to any gene: 15. The CDR3 totals 17 residues.

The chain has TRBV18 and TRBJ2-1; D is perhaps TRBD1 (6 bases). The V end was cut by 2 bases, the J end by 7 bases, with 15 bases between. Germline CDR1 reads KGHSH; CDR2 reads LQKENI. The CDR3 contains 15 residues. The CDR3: CASSPSRGIGNEQFF. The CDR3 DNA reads TGTGCCAGCTCACCATCGAGGGGGATTGGAAATGAGCAGTTCTTC.

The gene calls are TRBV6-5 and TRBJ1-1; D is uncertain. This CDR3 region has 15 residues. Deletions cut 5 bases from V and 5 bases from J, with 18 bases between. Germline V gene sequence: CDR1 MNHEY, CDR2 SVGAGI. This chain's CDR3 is CASSRTLALGTEAFF. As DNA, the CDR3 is TGTGCCAGCAGTCGGACTCTAGCATTGGGGACTGAAGCTTTCTTT.

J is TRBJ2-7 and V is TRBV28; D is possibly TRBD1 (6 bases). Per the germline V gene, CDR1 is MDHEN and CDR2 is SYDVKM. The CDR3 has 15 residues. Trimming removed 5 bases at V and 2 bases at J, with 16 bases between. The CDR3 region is CASSPGTPLTYEQYF. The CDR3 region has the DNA TGTGCCAGCAGTCCGGGGACACCCCTAACCTACGAGCAGTACTTC.

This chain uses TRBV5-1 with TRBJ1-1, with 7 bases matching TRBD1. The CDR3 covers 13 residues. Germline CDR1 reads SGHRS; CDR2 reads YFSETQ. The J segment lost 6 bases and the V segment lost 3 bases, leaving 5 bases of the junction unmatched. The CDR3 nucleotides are TGCGCCAGCAGCTCCGGACAGGTCGCTGAAGCTTTCTTT. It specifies CASSSGQVAEAFF.

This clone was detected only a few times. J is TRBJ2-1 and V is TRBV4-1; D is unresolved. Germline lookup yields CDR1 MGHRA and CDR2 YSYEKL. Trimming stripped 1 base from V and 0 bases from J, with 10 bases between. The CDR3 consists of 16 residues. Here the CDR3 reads CASSQGRISSYNEQFF. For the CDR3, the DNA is TGCGCCAGCAGCCAAGGGCGGATTAGCTCCTACAATGAGCAGTTCTTC.

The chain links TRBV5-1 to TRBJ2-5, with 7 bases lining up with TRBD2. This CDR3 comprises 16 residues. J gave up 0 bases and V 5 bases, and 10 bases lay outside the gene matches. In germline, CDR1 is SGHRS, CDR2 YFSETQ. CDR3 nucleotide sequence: TGCGCCAGCAGTGGGTCGGGCGGGAGCTACCAAGAGACCCAGTACTTC. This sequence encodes CASSGSGGSYQETQYF.

The CDR3 is CASSPRGTDTQYF. CDR3 bases: TGTGCCAGCAGTCCCAGGGGAACAGATACGCAGTATTTT. The chain links TRBV6-5 to TRBJ2-3, with D maybe TRBD1 (6 bases). The V and J ends lost 5 bases and 3 bases respectively, with 9 bases between them. Germline V gives CDR1 MNHEY, CDR2 SVGAGI. This CDR3 spans 13 amino acids.

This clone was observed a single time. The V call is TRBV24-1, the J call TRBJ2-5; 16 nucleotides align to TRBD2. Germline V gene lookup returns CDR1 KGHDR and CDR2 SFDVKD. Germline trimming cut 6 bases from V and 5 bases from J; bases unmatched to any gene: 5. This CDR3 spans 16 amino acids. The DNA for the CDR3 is TGTGCCACCAGTCGGGGACTAGCGGGAGGGCGTGAGACCCAGTACTTC. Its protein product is CATSRGLAGGRETQYF.

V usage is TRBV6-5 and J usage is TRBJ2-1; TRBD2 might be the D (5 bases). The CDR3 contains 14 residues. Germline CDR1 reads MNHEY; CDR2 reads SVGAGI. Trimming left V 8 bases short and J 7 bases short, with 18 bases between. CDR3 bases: TGTGCCAGCGGGTACTACGACTATTTGAATGAGCAGTTCTTC. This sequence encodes CASGYYDYLNEQFF.

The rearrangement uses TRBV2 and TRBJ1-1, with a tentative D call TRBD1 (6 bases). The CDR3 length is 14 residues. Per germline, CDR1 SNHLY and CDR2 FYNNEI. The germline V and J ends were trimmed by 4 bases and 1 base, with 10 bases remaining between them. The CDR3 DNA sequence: TGTGCCAGCAGTGGGCAGGGGTCGAACACTGAAGCTTTCTTT. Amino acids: CASSGQGSNTEAFF.